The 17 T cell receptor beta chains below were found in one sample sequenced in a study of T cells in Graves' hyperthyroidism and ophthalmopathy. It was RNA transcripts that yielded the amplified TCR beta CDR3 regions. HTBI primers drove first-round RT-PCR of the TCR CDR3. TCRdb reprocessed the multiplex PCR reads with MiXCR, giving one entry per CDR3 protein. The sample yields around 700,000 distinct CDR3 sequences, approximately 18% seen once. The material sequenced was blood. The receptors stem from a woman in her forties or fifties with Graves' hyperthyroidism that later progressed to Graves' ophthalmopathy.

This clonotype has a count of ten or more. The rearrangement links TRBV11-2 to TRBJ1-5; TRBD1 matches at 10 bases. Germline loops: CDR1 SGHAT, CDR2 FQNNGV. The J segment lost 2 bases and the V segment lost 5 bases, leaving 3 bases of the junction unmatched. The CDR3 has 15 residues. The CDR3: CASSRDRGGNQPQHF. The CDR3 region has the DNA TGTGCCAGCAGCCGGGACAGGGGAGGCAATCAGCCCCAGCATTTT.

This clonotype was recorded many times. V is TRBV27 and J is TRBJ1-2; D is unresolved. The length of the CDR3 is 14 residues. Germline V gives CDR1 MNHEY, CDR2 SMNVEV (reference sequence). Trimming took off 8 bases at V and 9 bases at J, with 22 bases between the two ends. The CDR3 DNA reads TGTGCCAGCGCCGGCAGCGGCCCTCAGAGGAGCTACACCTTC. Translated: CASAGSGPQRSYTF.

CDR3 region: CATRLLGRSNQPQHF. In DNA form, the CDR3 reads TGTGCCACCAGACTCTTAGGGAGGAGCAATCAGCCCCAGCATTTT. The J gene is TRBJ1-5, the V gene TRBV15; D not certain. Trimming removed 6 bases from V and 1 base from J, with 13 bases in between. There are 15 residues in the CDR3. CDR1 is LNHNV and CDR2 is YYDKDF in the germline V gene (reference sequence). The full variable domain, its missing parts supplied by reference TRBV15 and TRBJ1-5, is DAMVIQNPRYQVTQFGKPVTLSCSQTLNHNVMYWYQQKSSQAPKLLFHYYDKDFNNEADTPDNFQSRRPNTSFCFLDIRSPGLGDTAMYLCATRLLGRSNQPQHFGDGTRLSIL.

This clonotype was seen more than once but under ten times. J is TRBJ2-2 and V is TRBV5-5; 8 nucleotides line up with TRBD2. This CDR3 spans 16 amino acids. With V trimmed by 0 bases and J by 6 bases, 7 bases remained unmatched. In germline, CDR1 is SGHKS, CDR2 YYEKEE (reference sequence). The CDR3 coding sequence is TGTGCCAGCAGCTTGGGGCTAGCGGGCCTGCCCGGGGAGCTGTTTTTT. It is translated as CASSLGLAGLPGELFF.

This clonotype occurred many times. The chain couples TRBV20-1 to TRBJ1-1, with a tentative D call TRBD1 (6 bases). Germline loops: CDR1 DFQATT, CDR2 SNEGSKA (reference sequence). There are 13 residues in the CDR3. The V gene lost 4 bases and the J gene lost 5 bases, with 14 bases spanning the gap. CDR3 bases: TGCAGTGCTAATACAGGGTACGGGACTGAAGCTTTCTTT. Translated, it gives CSANTGYGTEAFF.

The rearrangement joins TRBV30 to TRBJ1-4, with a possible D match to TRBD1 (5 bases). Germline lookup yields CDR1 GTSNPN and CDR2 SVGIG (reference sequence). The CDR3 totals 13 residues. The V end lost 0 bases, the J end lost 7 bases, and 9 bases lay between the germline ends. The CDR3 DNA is TGTGCCTGGAGTGTACGGGGGAGTGAAAAACTGTTTTTT. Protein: CAWSVRGSEKLFF.

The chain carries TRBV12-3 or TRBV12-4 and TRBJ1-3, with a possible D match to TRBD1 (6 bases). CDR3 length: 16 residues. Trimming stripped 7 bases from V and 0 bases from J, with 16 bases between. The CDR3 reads CASIIPGGGSGNTIYF. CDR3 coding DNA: TGTGCCAGCATCATCCCCGGAGGGGGCTCTGGAAACACCATATATTTT.

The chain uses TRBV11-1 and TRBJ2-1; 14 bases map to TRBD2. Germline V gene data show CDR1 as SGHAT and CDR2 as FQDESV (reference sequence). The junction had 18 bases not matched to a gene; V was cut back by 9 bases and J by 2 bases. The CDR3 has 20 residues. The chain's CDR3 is CASSKCPGLAGVCPYNEQFF. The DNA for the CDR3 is TGTGCCAGTTCGAAATGCCCGGGACTAGCGGGGGTGTGTCCCTACAATGAGCAGTTCTTC.

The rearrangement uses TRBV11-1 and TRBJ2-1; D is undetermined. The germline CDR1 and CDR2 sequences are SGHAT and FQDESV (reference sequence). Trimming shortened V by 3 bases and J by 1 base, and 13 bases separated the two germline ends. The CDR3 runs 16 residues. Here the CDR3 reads CASSLFRPASYNEQFF. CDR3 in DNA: TGTGCCAGCAGCTTGTTCCGGCCCGCATCCTACAATGAGCAGTTCTTC.

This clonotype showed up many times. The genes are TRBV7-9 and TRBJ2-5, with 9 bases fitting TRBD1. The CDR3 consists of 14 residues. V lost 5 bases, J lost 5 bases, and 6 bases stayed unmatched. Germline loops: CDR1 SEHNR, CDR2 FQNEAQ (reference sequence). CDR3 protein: CASSETGGWETQYF. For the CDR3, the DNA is TGTGCCAGCAGCGAAACAGGGGGCTGGGAGACCCAGTACTTC.

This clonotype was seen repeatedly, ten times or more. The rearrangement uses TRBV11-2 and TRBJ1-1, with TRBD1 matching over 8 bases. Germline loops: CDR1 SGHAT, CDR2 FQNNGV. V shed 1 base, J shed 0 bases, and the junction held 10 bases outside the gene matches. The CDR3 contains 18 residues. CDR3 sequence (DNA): TGTGCCAGCAGCTTAGCCCCCCGGGACAGGACCCTGAACACTGAAGCTTTCTTT. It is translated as CASSLAPRDRTLNTEAFF. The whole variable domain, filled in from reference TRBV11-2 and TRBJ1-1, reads EAGVAQSPRYKIIEKRQSVAFWCNPISGHATLYWYQQILGQGPKLLIQFQNNGVVDDSQLPKDRFSAERLKGVDSTLKIQPAKLEDSAVYLCASSLAPRDRTLNTEAFFGQGTRLTVV.

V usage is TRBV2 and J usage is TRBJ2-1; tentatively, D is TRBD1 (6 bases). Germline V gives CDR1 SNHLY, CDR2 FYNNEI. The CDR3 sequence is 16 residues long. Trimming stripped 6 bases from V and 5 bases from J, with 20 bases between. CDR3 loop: CASSDDGTWVNNEQFF. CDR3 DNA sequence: TGTGCCAGCAGCGACGACGGGACATGGGTTAACAATGAGCAGTTCTTC.

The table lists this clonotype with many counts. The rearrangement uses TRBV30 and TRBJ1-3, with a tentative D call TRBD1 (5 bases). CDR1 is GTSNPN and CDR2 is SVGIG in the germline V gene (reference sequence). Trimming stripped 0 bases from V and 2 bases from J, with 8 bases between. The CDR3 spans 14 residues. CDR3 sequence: CAWSVGVPGNTIYF. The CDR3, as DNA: TGTGCCTGGAGTGTAGGGGTCCCTGGAAACACCATATATTTT.

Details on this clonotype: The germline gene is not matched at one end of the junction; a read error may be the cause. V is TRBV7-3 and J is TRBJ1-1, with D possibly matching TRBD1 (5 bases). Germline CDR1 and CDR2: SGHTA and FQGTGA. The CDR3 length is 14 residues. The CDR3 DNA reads TGTGCCAGCAGCTTTGGGGGTTCTAACACTGAAGCTCTCTTT. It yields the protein CASSFGGSNTEALF.

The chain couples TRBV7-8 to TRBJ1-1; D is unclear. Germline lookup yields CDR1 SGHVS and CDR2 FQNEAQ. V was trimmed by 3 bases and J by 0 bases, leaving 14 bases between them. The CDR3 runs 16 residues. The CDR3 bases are TGTGCCAGCAGCTTTGCGGGCGGCTCAATGAACACTGAAGCTTTCTTT. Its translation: CASSFAGGSMNTEAFF.

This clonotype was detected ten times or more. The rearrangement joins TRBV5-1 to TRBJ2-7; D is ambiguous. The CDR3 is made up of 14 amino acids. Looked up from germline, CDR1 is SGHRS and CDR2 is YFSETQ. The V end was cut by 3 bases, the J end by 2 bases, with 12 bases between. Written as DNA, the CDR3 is TGCGCCAGCAGCTCGGGCGGCGCCCCCTACGAGCAGTACTTC. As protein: CASSSGGAPYEQYF.

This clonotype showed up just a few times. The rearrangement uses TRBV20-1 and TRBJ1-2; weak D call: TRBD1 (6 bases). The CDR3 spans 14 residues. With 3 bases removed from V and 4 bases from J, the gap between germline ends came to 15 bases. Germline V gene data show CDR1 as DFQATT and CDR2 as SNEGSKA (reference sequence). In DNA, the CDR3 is TGCAGTGCTAGGGAAAGTTCAGGGGCCTATGGCTACACCTTC. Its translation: CSARESSGAYGYTF.